This TCR beta chain is drawn from a study of PD-1 blockade in classical Hodgkin lymphoma. To note about this clone: The antigen remains undetermined.

All patients relapsed after autologous stem cell transplantation, and brentuximab vedotin exposure varied. Using immunoSEQ multiplex PCR, the repertoire was profiled, and TCRdb retains in-frame clones only, with some absent. The profile covers about 97,000 clones, with over 70% appearing a single time and 9.5% to 15% taken by the ten largest. V lost 0 bases and J 13 bases, leaving 13 bases between the germline ends. CDR3 length equals 12 residues. In germline, CDR1 is SGHAT, CDR2 FQNNGV. Overall study results and limits: It was among complete responders that baseline diversity resembled that of newly diagnosed patients. By C4D1 there was a significant rise in CD4+ TCR diversity but not in CD8+ TCR diversity. Baseline TCR diversity was reportedly lower in newly diagnosed patients than healthy donors.

The sequencing here drew on peripheral blood mononuclear cells (PBMCs), taken at baseline. The J gene is TRBJ2-7, the V gene TRBV11-2, with D hard to call. The source of this sequence is a human donor with classical Hodgkin lymphoma. In nucleotides, the CDR3 is TGTGCCAGCAGCTTAGATCGCCAACGCTGTTACTTC. Residues: CASSLDRQRCYF.